The clone carrying this TCR beta chain showed up just a few times. Using RNA transcripts as the source, TCR beta CDR3 regions were amplified. First-round RT-PCR targeting the TCR CDR3 was performed with the HTBI primer set. One entry per CDR3 protein results from TCRdb running MiXCR on the multiplex PCR reads. The sample shows a few hundred thousand distinct CDR3 sequences, roughly 18% of them seen only once. This sample was taken from a study of T cells in Graves' hyperthyroidism and ophthalmopathy. Looking at the study overall: Before any treatment, at initial diagnosis, peripheral blood was collected.

V dropped 4 bases and J dropped 0; count of bases not matched to a gene: 8. CDR1 is SEHNR and CDR2 is FQNEAQ in the germline V gene (reference sequence). The CDR3 is 18 amino acids. The specimen was blood. The clonotype was recovered from a man between 18 and 29 years old with Graves' ophthalmopathy. The chain joins TRBV7-9 to TRBJ1-6; 8 bases are shared with TRBD1. The DNA for the CDR3 is TGTGCCAGCAGCTCCACAGGGGGGTTAAGCTCCTATAATTCACCCCTCCACTTT. Amino acid sequence: CASSSTGGLSSYNSPLHF.